The 15 T cell receptor beta chains presented below share a single source sample, sequenced in a study of blood T cell repertoires in COVID-19 (dated by TCRdb to the early 2020s). The library was generated by the immunoSEQ multiplex PCR assay. TCRdb took this table from immuneACCESS and kept in-frame rearrangements with V and J called. Such tables lack part of the clones; where checked against another copy, unresolved V genes explain under half of the gap, and the rest is unexplained. The sample data list tens of thousands of clones, and 88% of these were observed just once. Over 8.5% of the sample rests with the top ten. Sequenced input: peripheral blood. The origin of the receptors is a man older than 75 with acute or convalescent COVID-19.

Only one count was recorded for this clone. The chain joins TRBV6-4 to TRBJ2-3, with D possibly matching TRBD1 (6 bases). Trimming stripped 2 bases from V and 2 bases from J, with 11 bases between. CDR1 MRHNA and CDR2 SNTAGT come from the germline V gene. The CDR3 is 15 amino acids. The CDR3 nucleotides are TGTGCCAGCAGTGACGGGGGCCAGGTCACAGATACGCAGTATTTT. Its translation: CASSDGGQVTDTQYF.

With regard to this clone: This CDR3 is also generated by other DNA sequences in the sample. V is TRBV6-6 and J is TRBJ1-2; TRBD1 matches 10 bases. The CDR3 is 16 amino acids. The V and J ends lost 0 bases and 3 bases, in that order; junction bases with no gene match: 4. CDR1 and CDR2 from the germline V gene are MNHNY and SVGAGI (reference sequence). The DNA for the CDR3 is TGTGCCAGCAGTTACTCGACAGGGGGCGAGGACTATGGCTACACCTTC. Protein sequence: CASSYSTGGEDYGYTF.

The J gene is TRBJ1-4, the V gene TRBV4-1; tentative D call: TRBD1 (5 bases). The CDR3 consists of 17 residues. The V end was cut by 1 base, the J end by 3 bases, with 15 bases between. Germline V lookup: CDR1 MGHRA, CDR2 YSYEKL. Written as DNA, the CDR3 is TGCGCCAGCAGCCAAGGGGGCTCTTCGGGAGCTAATGAAAAACTGTTTTTT. It translates to CASSQGGSSGANEKLFF.

The chain combines TRBV29-1 with TRBJ1-4, with D possibly TRBD1 on 5 matching bases. CDR3 length: 13 amino acids. Trimming removed 0 bases at V and 3 bases at J, with 5 bases between. CDR1 SQVTM and CDR2 ANQGSEA come from the germline V gene. CDR3 DNA: TGCAGCGTTGAAGAAGGGGCTAATGAAAAACTGTTTTTT. This gives the protein CSVEEGANEKLFF.

This clone showed up just once. The V gene is TRBV7-2, the J gene TRBJ1-6; TRBD1 agrees at 8 bases. Per the germline V gene, CDR1 is SGHTA and CDR2 is FQGNSA. The CDR3 sequence is 16 residues long. J lost 6 bases, V lost 5 bases, and 9 bases had no gene match. The CDR3 loop reads CASSPTGVESNSPLHF. CDR3 coding DNA: TGTGCCAGCAGCCCGACAGGGGTTGAGAGTAATTCACCCCTCCACTTT.

This chain uses TRBV11-2 with TRBJ2-1; 16 bases map to TRBD2. Germline V gives CDR1 SGHAT, CDR2 FQNNGV. The CDR3 has 18 amino acids. After removal of 4 bases from V and 6 bases from J, the junction contained 9 bases not matched to a gene. The CDR3 DNA sequence: TGTGCCAGCAGCTCGGGACTAGCGGGGGGGCCCCACACCAATGAGCAGTTCTTC. Its translation: CASSSGLAGGPHTNEQFF.

This clone is a singleton in its sample. The chain links TRBV5-6 to TRBJ1-3; D unresolved. Germline CDR1 SGHDT, CDR2 YYEEEE. The CDR3 has 15 residues. The V gene lost 2 bases and the J gene lost 0 bases, with 9 bases spanning the gap. CDR3 protein: CASSLVASSGNTIYF. The CDR3 nucleotides read TGTGCCAGCAGCTTAGTAGCGAGCTCTGGAAACACCATATATTTT. The full variable domain, completed using reference TRBV5-6 and TRBJ1-3, is DAGVTQSPTHLIKTRGQQVTLRCSPKSGHDTVSWYQQALGQGPQFIFQYYEEEERQRGNFPDRFSGHQFPNYSSELNVNALLLGDSALYLCASSLVASSGNTIYFGEGSWLTVV.

The rearrangement uses TRBV7-9 and TRBJ1-1; 7 bases map to TRBD1. The V gene end was trimmed by 5 bases and the J gene end by 5 bases; junction bases not matched to a gene: 11. The CDR3 runs to 15 residues. The germline V gene encodes CDR1 SEHNR and CDR2 FQNEAQ (reference sequence). This CDR3 reads CASSPTGAYGTEAFF. CDR3 bases: TGTGCCAGCAGCCCAACAGGGGCGTATGGGACTGAAGCTTTCTTT.

The CDR3 loop is CASSEARRGQYYGYTF. The CDR3 bases are TGTGCCAGCAGTGAAGCACGCAGGGGGCAGTACTATGGCTACACCTTC. V gene TRBV2 combines with J gene TRBJ1-2; 8 bases are a match to TRBD1. The CDR3 has 16 residues. Unmatched junction bases numbered 6, after V lost 0 bases and J lost 3 bases. Looked up from germline, CDR1 is SNHLY and CDR2 is FYNNEI.

The V gene is TRBV6-2 or TRBV6-3, the J gene TRBJ2-4, with TRBD1 matching 9 bases. The CDR3 is made up of 16 amino acids. Per germline, CDR1 MNHEY and CDR2 SVGEGT. Losses at the gene ends were 4 bases for V and 2 bases for J; bases not matched to a gene: 6. The CDR3 DNA reads TGTGCCAGCAGTTGGGGACAGGGCGGACCCAAAAACATTCAGTACTTC. Translated: CASSWGQGGPKNIQYF.

The chain employs TRBV11-3 and TRBJ2-2, with 7 bases identical to TRBD2. CDR1 SGHNT and CDR2 YENEEA come from the germline V gene. The CDR3 has 15 residues. V lost 4 bases and J lost 4; bases outside the gene matches: 6. The chain's CDR3 is CASSYRTGGTGELFF. The CDR3 DNA follows: TGTGCCAGCAGCTACCGTACGGGGGGCACCGGGGAGCTGTTTTTT.

This clone has just one count. The rearrangement uses TRBV18 and TRBJ1-4; D gene ambiguous. The CDR3 runs to 16 residues. The V end lost 4 bases, the J end lost 0 bases, and 12 bases lay between the germline ends. Germline V gene sequence: CDR1 KGHSH, CDR2 LQKENI. DNA of the CDR3: TGTGCCAGCTCACTTGACATCATTGCAACTAATGAAAAACTGTTTTTT. Residues: CASSLDIIATNEKLFF. Together with reference TRBV18 and TRBJ1-4, the CDR3 gives the full variable domain: NAGVMQNPRHLVRRRGQEARLRCSPMKGHSHVYWYRQLPEEGLKFMVYLQKENIIDESGMPKERFSAEFPKEGPSILRIQQVVRGDSAAYFCASSLDIIATNEKLFFGSGTQLSVL.

The gene calls are TRBV2 and TRBJ1-1; D not resolved. V was cut by 6 bases and J by 1 base, with 9 bases left in between. CDR3 size: 13 residues. Germline CDR1 reads SNHLY; CDR2 reads FYNNEI. As DNA, the CDR3 is TGTGCCAGCAGACCAAGTAGGAACACTGAAGCTTTCTTT. Protein sequence: CASRPSRNTEAFF.

This CDR3 is CAWTQGTGYEQYF. Written as DNA, the CDR3 is TGTGCCTGGACCCAGGGCACAGGCTACGAGCAGTACTTC. This sequence joins TRBV30 and TRBJ2-7, with TRBD1 as a possible D gene (5 bases). Trimming stripped 4 bases from V and 3 bases from J, with 13 bases between. Germline assignment: CDR1 GTSNPN and CDR2 SVGIG (reference sequence). The CDR3 runs 13 residues.

J is TRBJ2-3 and V is TRBV28; TRBD2 matches at 11 bases. Unmatched junction bases numbered 7, after V lost 3 bases and J lost 2 bases. CDR1 and CDR2 (germline): MDHEN, SYDVKM. The CDR3 runs 17 residues. The CDR3 loop reads CASSLGTSGNPTDTQYF. The CDR3 DNA reads as TGTGCCAGCAGTTTGGGGACTAGCGGAAATCCCACAGATACGCAGTATTTT. The complete variable domain, with remaining parts taken from reference TRBV28 and TRBJ2-3, reads DVKVTQSSRYLVKRTGEKVFLECVQDMDHENMFWYRQDPGLGLRLIYFSYDVKMKEKGDIPEGYSVSREKKERFSLILESASTNQTSMYLCASSLGTSGNPTDTQYFGPGTRLTVL.